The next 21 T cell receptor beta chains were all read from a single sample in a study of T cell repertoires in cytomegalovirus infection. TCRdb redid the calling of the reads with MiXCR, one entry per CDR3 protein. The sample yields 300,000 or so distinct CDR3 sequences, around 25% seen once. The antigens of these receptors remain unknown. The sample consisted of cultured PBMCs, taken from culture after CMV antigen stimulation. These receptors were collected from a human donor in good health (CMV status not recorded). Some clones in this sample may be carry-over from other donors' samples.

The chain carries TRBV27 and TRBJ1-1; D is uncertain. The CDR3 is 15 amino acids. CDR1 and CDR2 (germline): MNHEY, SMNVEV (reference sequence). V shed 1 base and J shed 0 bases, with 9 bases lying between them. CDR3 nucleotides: TGTGCCAGCAGTTTATACCCAGCCATGAACACTGAAGCTTTCTTT. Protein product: CASSLYPAMNTEAFF.

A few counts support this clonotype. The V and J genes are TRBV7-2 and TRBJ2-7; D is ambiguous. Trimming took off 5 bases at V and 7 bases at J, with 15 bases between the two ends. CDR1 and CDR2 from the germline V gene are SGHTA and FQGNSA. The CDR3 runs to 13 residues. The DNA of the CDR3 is TGTGCCAGCAGCCCACGGCCTTGGGGAGAGCAGTACTTC. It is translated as CASSPRPWGEQYF.

The CDR3 nucleotides are TGTGCCAGCAGCCCGGATACGCAAGAGACCCAGTACTTC. It yields the protein CASSPDTQETQYF. The chain employs TRBV28 and TRBJ2-5, with D hard to call. The CDR3 totals 13 residues. With 6 bases removed from V and 2 bases from J, the gap between germline ends came to 10 bases. CDR1 and CDR2 (germline): MDHEN, SYDVKM.

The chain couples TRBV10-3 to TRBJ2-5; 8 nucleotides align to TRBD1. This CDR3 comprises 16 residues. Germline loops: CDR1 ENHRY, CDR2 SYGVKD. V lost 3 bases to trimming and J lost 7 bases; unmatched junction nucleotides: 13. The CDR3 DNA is TGTGCCATCAGTGACTCCCCAGGGGGCGGCCCCAGGACCCAGTACTTC. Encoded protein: CAISDSPGGGPRTQYF.

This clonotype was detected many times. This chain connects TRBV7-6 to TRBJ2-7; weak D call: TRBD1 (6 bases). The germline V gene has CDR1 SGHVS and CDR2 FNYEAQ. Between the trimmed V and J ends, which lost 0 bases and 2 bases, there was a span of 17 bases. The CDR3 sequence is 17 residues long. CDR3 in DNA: TGTGCCAGCAGCTTAGCGTACTCCCAGGGGCGAACCTACGAGCAGTACTTC. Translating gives CASSLAYSQGRTYEQYF.

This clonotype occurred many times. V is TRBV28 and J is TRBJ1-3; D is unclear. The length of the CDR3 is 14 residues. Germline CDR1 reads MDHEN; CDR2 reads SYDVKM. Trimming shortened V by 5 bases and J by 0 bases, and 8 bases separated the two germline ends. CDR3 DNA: TGTGCCAGCAGTCTTCTAAACTCTGGAAACACCATATATTTT. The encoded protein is CASSLLNSGNTIYF.

The CDR3 nucleotides are TGTGCCAGCAGCTTAGTCGGGGCGACCTACACCGGGGAGCTGTTTTTT. Translated: CASSLVGATYTGELFF. The genes are TRBV7-9 and TRBJ2-2, with D perhaps given as TRBD1 or TRBD2 (5 bases each). CDR1 is SEHNR, CDR2 FQNEAQ, per germline (reference sequence). This CDR3 is built from 16 residues. Trimming left V 1 base short and J 3 bases short, with 12 bases between.

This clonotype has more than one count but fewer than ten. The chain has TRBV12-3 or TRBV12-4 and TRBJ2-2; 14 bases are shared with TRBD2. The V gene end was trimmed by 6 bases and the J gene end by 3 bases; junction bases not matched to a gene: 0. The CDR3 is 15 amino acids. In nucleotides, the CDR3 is TGTGCCAGCAGGGGACTAGCGGGAGACACCGGGGAGCTGTTTTTT. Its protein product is CASRGLAGDTGELFF.

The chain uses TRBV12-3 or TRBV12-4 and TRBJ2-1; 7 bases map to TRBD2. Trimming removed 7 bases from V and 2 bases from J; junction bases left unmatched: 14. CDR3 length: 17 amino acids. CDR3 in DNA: TGTGCCAGCACCACCCTATGGGGGGAGGGCCCCTACAATGAGCAGTTCTTC. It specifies CASTTLWGEGPYNEQFF.

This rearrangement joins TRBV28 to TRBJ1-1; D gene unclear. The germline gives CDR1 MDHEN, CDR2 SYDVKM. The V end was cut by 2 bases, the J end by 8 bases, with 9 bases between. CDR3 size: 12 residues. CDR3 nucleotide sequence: TGTGCCAGCAGTTTACTCAGAGGGGAAGCTTTCTTT. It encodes CASSLLRGEAFF.

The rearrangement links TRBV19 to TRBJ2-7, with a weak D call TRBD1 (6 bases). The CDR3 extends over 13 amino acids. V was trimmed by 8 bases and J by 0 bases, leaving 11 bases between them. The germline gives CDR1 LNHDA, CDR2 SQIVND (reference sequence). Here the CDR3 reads CASWGPSSYEQYV. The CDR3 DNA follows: TGTGCCAGTTGGGGGCCGAGCTCCTACGAGCAGTACGTC.

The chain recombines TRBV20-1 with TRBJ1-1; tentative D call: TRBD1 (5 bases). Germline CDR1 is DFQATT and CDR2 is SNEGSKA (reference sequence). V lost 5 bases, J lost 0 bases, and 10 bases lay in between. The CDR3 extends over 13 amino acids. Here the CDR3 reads CSAGDGMNTEAFF. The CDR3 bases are TGCAGTGCTGGGGACGGCATGAACACTGAAGCTTTCTTT.

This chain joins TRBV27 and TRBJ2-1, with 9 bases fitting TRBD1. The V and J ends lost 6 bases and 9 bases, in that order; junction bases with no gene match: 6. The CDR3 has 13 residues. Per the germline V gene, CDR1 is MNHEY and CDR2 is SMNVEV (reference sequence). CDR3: CASRGTGYGEQFF. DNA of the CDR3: TGTGCCAGCAGAGGGACAGGGTACGGTGAGCAGTTCTTC.

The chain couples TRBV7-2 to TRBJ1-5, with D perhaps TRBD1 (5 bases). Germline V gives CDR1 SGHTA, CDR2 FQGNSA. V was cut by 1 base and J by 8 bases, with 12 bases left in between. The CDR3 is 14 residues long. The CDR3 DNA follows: TGTGCCAGCAGCTTAGGGATGGGGGAGAAGCCCCAGCATTTT. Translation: CASSLGMGEKPQHF.

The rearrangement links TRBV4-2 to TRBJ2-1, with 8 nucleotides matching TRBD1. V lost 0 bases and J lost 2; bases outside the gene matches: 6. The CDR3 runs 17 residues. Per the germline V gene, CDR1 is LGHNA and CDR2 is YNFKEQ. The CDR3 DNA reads TGTGCCAGCAGCCAAGATTTCGGGGGACAGGCCTACAATGAGCAGTTCTTC. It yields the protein CASSQDFGGQAYNEQFF.

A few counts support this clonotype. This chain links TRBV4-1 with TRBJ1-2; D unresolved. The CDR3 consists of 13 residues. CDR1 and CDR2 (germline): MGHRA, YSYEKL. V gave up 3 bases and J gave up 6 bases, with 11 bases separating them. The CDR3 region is CASSQGGGDGYTF. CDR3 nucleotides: TGCGCCAGCAGCCAGGGCGGTGGGGATGGCTACACCTTC.

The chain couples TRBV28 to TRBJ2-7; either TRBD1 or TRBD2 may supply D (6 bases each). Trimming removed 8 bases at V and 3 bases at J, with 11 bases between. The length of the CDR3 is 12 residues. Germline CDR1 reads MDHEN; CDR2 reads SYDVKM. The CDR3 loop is CASCGTYYEQYF. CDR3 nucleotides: TGTGCCAGCTGCGGGACATACTACGAGCAGTACTTC. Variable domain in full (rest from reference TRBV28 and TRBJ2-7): DVKVTQSSRYLVKRTGEKVFLECVQDMDHENMFWYRQDPGLGLRLIYFSYDVKMKEKGDIPEGYSVSREKKERFSLILESASTNQTSMYLCASCGTYYEQYFGPGTRLTVT.

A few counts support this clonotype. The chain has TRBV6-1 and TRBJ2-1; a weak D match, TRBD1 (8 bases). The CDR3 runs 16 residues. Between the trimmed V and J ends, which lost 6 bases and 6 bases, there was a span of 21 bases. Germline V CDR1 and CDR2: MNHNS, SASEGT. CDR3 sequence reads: CASRPEDREGRNEQFF. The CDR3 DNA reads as TGTGCCAGCAGACCGGAGGACAGGGAGGGGCGCAATGAGCAGTTCTTC.

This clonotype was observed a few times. The CDR3 nucleotides read TGTGCCAGCAGCCCGAGGACTTCTCTCGATGAGCAGTTCTTC. It yields the protein CASSPRTSLDEQFF. V is TRBV5-4 and J is TRBJ2-1; D possibly corresponds to TRBD2 (5 bases). CDR3 length: 14 residues. Germline lookup yields CDR1 SGHNT and CDR2 YYREEE (reference sequence). V was trimmed by 4 bases and J by 8 bases, leaving 16 bases between them.

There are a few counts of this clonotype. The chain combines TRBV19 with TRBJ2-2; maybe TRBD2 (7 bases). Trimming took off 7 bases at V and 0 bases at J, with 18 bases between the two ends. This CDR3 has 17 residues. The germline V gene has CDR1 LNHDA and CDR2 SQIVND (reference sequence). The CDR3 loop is CASTSPRGASNTGELFF. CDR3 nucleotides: TGTGCCAGTACGAGTCCCCGGGGGGCGTCGAACACCGGGGAGCTGTTTTTT.

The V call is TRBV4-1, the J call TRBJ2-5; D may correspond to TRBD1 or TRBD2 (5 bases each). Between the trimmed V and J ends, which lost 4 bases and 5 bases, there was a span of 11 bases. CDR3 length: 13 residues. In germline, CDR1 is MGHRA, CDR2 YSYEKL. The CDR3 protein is CASSLGRWETQYF. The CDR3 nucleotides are TGCGCCAGCAGCCTGGGACGGTGGGAGACCCAGTACTTC.